A single sample gave rise to the 4 T cell receptor beta chains below, sequenced in a study of radiotherapy plus CTLA-4 blockade in lung cancer. Profiling relied on immunoSEQ multiplex PCR, and the TCRdb table lists in-frame clones only, not all of them. In the table there are 55,000 to 70,000 clones, under 80% of which are singletons. This material consisted of peripheral blood, taken from a patient treated with radiotherapy plus ipilimumab. The receptors shown here come from a human donor with non-small cell lung cancer who had a complete response to radiotherapy plus ipilimumab.

V is TRBV7-9 and J is TRBJ2-1; possible D gene TRBD1, 7 bases. Looked up from germline, CDR1 is SEHNR and CDR2 is FQNEAQ (reference sequence). The ends were cut back, 5 bases at V and 8 bases at J, with 22 bases in the middle. There are 16 residues in the CDR3. CDR3 sequence reads: CASSPTTGEAADEQFF. Written as DNA, the CDR3 is TGTGCCAGCAGCCCTACCACAGGGGAGGCGGCGGATGAGCAGTTCTTC.

J is TRBJ2-6 and V is TRBV27, with unresolved D. This CDR3 is built from 17 residues. The germline V and J ends were trimmed by 3 bases and 0 bases, with 12 bases remaining between them. Germline V gene sequence: CDR1 MNHEY, CDR2 SMNVEV (reference sequence). The CDR3 coding sequence is TGTGCCAGCAGTTTGGGCCAGACAACCTCTGGGGCCAACGTCCTGACTTTC. This encodes CASSLGQTTSGANVLTF.

CDR3 coding DNA: TGTGCCAGCAGCTTAGCCAGGGTCTGGAGCTCCTATAATTCACCCCTCCACTTT. Protein sequence: CASSLARVWSSYNSPLHF. The chain combines TRBV7-2 with TRBJ1-6, with D possibly matching TRBD1 (5 bases). CDR3 length: 18 amino acids. Trimming took off 0 bases at V and 0 bases at J, with 12 bases between the two ends. Per the germline V gene, CDR1 is SGHTA and CDR2 is FQGNSA.

This clone was seen a single time. The rearrangement links TRBV4-1 to TRBJ2-3; D may be TRBD2 (5 bases). Between the trimmed V and J ends, which lost 0 bases and 0 bases, there was a span of 13 bases. Germline assignment: CDR1 MGHRA and CDR2 YSYEKL. CDR3 size: 17 residues. The CDR3 nucleotides read TGCGCCAGCAGCCAAGATGGCAGCGGCACTAGCACAGATACGCAGTATTTT. Protein: CASSQDGSGTSTDTQYF.